This TCR beta chain was profiled in a study of blood T cell repertoires in COVID-19. Study summary: Collection of acute and convalescent COVID-19 samples took place in the United States, Italy and Spain. T cells, B-cell-depleted T cells, or PBMCs supplied cDNA or gDNA.

As handled by the study authors: Counts of nucleated cells, estimated from reference gene primer amplification, were obtained. The method was immunoSEQ multiplex PCR; TCRdb's version includes in-frame clones alone and lacks a portion of them. The V and J calls and clone size were taken over from that table, and D and trimming were inferred from the DNA. The data hold roughly 280,000 clones, with 70% to 90% observed a single time. Losses at the gene ends were 4 bases for V and 7 bases for J; bases not matched to a gene: 3. There are 14 residues in the CDR3. In germline, CDR1 is PRHDT, CDR2 FYEKMQ (reference sequence).

The chain recombines TRBV13 with TRBJ1-5; 11 nucleotides align to TRBD1. The receptor was derived from a man aged 18-30 years with active or convalescent COVID-19. Sequencing used peripheral blood. The CDR3 region is CASSYGQGAQPQHF. DNA of the CDR3: TGTGCCAGCAGCTACGGACAGGGGGCACAGCCCCAGCATTTT. Complete variable domain (other parts from reference TRBV13 and TRBJ1-5): AAGVIQSPRHLIKEKRETATLKCYPIPRHDTVYWYQQGPGQDPQFLISFYEKMQSDKGSIPDRFSAQQFSDYHSELNMSSLELGDSALYFCASSYGQGAQPQHFGDGTRLSIL.